These 10 T cell receptor beta chains originate from one sample sequenced in a study of cytomegalovirus exposure and HLA in healthy donors. PCR was performed using 60 Vbeta and 13 Jbeta primers. The data were produced by immunoSEQ multiplex PCR, yet TCRdb's version contains in-frame clones alone and is incomplete. The profile covers more than 95,000 clones, with approximately 16% appearing a single time and 0.83% taken by the ten largest. Sequencing input: PBMCs. These receptors originate from a female donor in good health and CMV-seronegative.

V gene TRBV7-2 combines with J gene TRBJ1-1, with 7 bases that match TRBD1. V dropped 6 bases and J dropped 1; count of bases not matched to a gene: 8. The CDR3 is made up of 15 amino acids. In germline, CDR1 is SGHTA, CDR2 FQGNSA. CDR3 DNA sequence: TGTGCCAGCAGTAACACTCGGGACAGGAACACTGAAGCTTTCTTT. Translation: CASSNTRDRNTEAFF. The full variable domain, completed using reference TRBV7-2 and TRBJ1-1, is GAGVSQSPSNKVTEKGKDVELRCDPISGHTALYWYRQSLGQGLEFLIYFQGNSAPDKSGLPSDRFSAERTGGSVSTLTIQRTQQEDSAVYLCASSNTRDRNTEAFFGQGTRLTVV.

This clone was detected a few times. V is TRBV28 and J is TRBJ2-3; D might be TRBD2 (5 bases). CDR3 size: 17 residues. Germline V gene lookup returns CDR1 MDHEN and CDR2 SYDVKM. Trimming removed 2 bases from V and 6 bases from J, with 21 bases in between. In DNA form, the CDR3 reads TGTGCCAGCAGTTTAATAGGTCTTTCTGGGCGCGGGGATACGCAGTATTTT. Amino acid sequence: CASSLIGLSGRGDTQYF.

This clone was seen a handful of times. V gene TRBV30 combines with J gene TRBJ2-7; 11 nucleotides match TRBD2. Germline CDR1 is GTSNPN and CDR2 is SVGIG (reference sequence). This CDR3 is built from 16 residues. V trimming: 0 bases; J trimming: 2 bases; junction bases outside the gene matches: 6. CDR3: CAWSVLAGGPPYEQYF. The CDR3 nucleotides are TGTGCCTGGAGTGTGCTAGCGGGGGGACCACCCTACGAGCAGTACTTC. The full variable domain, rest sourced from reference TRBV30 and TRBJ2-7, is SQTIHQWPATLVQPVGSPLSLECTVEGTSNPNLYWYRQAAGRGLQLLFYSVGIGQISSEVPQNLSASRPQDRQFILSSKKLLLSDSGFYLCAWSVLAGGPPYEQYFGPGTRLTVT.

This rearrangement joins TRBV28 to TRBJ1-5, with D possibly matching TRBD1 (6 bases). The V and J ends lost 7 bases and 2 bases respectively, with 18 bases between them. CDR1 and CDR2 (germline): MDHEN, SYDVKM. The CDR3 totals 16 residues. CDR3 in DNA: TGTGCCAGCAATCCGGGACAACTTTTCGGCAATCAGCCCCAGCATTTT. Translating gives CASNPGQLFGNQPQHF.

Only a few counts were recorded for this clone. J is TRBJ2-7 and V is TRBV2, with 9 bases that match TRBD1. CDR3 size: 14 residues. V was pared by 3 bases and J by 5 bases, with 5 bases of the junction left unmatched. Germline V lookup: CDR1 SNHLY, CDR2 FYNNEI. The CDR3 sequence: CASSEGTGTHEQYF. The CDR3, as DNA: TGTGCCAGCAGTGAGGGGACAGGGACCCACGAGCAGTACTTC.

This clone came up a few times. The V gene is TRBV4-3, the J gene TRBJ1-6, with TRBD1 as a possible D gene (5 bases). Germline-derived CDR1 and CDR2 are LGHNA and YSLEER. Trimming shortened V by 0 bases and J by 11 bases, and 8 bases separated the two germline ends. The CDR3 covers 13 residues. This chain's CDR3 is CASSQDGATPLHF. The CDR3 nucleotides are TGCGCCAGCAGCCAAGATGGGGCTACACCCCTCCACTTT.

This clone turned up a few times. The chain uses TRBV10-3 and TRBJ2-2; 12 nucleotides agree with TRBD2. V lost 5 bases to trimming and J lost 4 bases; unmatched junction nucleotides: 8. The V gene's germline CDR1 is ENHRY and CDR2 SYGVKD. The CDR3 sequence is 17 residues long. Here the CDR3 reads CAISSQPGLAGTGELFF. The DNA of the CDR3 is TGTGCCATCAGTTCCCAACCGGGACTAGCGGGCACCGGGGAGCTGTTTTTT.

In this sample, this clone turned up a few times. The chain has TRBV2 and TRBJ2-2; the D gene is possibly TRBD2 (6 bases). The CDR3 contains 14 residues. Germline CDR1 is SNHLY and CDR2 is FYNNEI. V lost 6 bases to trimming and J lost 3 bases, with 11 bases between them. CDR3 amino acids: CASRYRDYTGELFF. Written as DNA, the CDR3 is TGTGCCAGCAGGTACCGGGACTACACCGGGGAGCTGTTTTTT.

J is TRBJ1-1 and V is TRBV11-3; perhaps TRBD1 as D (5 bases). The CDR3 is 13 amino acids. Germline loops: CDR1 SGHNT, CDR2 YENEEA. Deletions cut 0 bases from V and 6 bases from J, with 8 bases between. CDR3 in amino acids: CASSLDIGAEAFF. The CDR3 nucleotides read TGTGCCAGCAGCTTAGATATAGGGGCTGAAGCTTTCTTT.

The chain is built from TRBV7-2 and TRBJ1-5; D not resolved. Germline V gene data show CDR1 as SGHTA and CDR2 as FQGNSA. Trimming removed 5 bases at V and 4 bases at J, with 15 bases between. The CDR3 is 15 amino acids. This chain's CDR3 is CASSNSGSKNQPQHF. The CDR3 DNA reads as TGTGCCAGCAGCAACTCCGGGTCTAAAAATCAGCCCCAGCATTTT.